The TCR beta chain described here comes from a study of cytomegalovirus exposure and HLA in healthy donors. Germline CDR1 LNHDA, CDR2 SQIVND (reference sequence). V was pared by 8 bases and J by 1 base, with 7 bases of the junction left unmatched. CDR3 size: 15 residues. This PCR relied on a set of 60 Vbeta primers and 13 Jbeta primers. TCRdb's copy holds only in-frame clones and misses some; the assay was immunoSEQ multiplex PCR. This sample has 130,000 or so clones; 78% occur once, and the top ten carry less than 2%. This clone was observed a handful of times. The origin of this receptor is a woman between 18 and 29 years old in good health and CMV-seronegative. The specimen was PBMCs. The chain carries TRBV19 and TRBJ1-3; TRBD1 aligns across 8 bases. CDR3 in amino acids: CASGEDRESGNTIYF. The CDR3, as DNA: TGTGCCAGTGGCGAGGACAGGGAGTCTGGAAACACCATATATTTT.